This TCR beta chain is drawn from a study of cytomegalovirus exposure and HLA in healthy donors. Study-wide findings and caveats: When analyzed later, a missense DCLRE1C variant was found to be linked to TCR beta V- and J-gene trimming.

Use of 60 Vbeta and 13 Jbeta primers characterized the PCR. Data came from immunoSEQ multiplex PCR; TCRdb stores just in-frame clones and leaves some out. The data show 200,000 to 250,000 clones, with over 70% seen just once and more than 0.6% held by the top ten. For this clone: The antigen remains unidentified.

The receptor's source is a boy aged 2 to 9 in good health and CMV-seronegative. Sequencing was carried out using PBMCs.

The CDR3 is CASSVSRASSYEQYF. The CDR3 nucleotides are TGTGCCAGCAGTGTCTCCAGGGCATCTTCCTACGAGCAGTACTTC. J is TRBJ2-7 and V is TRBV6-1; TRBD1 might be the D (5 bases). Germline V gene lookup returns CDR1 MNHNS and CDR2 SASEGT. The CDR3 is 15 amino acids. Trimming took off 4 bases at V and 1 base at J, with 14 bases between the two ends.